Following are 2 T cell receptor beta chains from one sample sequenced in a study of blood T cell repertoires in COVID-19. Clones were sequenced by immunoSEQ multiplex PCR, and TCRdb holds only the in-frame ones, with some missing. The repertoire includes around 300,000 clones, roughly 90% of them detected once, and 2.9% sits in the top ten. Sequenced input: peripheral blood. These receptors all stem from a woman in her twenties or thirties with COVID-19, enrolled during active disease.

This clone was recorded a few times. J is TRBJ1-5 and V is TRBV11-2; 7 nucleotides align to TRBD1. The CDR3 loop spans 18 amino acids. With 1 base clipped from V and 0 bases from J, the junction kept 9 bases outside the gene matches. CDR1 and CDR2 (germline): SGHAT, FQNNGV. CDR3 coding DNA: TGTGCCAGCAGCTTAGGTCCTACAGGGGCCCATAGCAATCAGCCCCAGCATTTT. This codes for CASSLGPTGAHSNQPQHF.

This clone appeared a single time. This chain links TRBV19 with TRBJ1-2, with D unclear. Germline V CDR1 and CDR2: LNHDA, SQIVND (reference sequence). This CDR3 contains 19 residues. The V end was cut by 3 bases, the J end by 7 bases, with 30 bases between. The CDR3 nucleotides are TGTGCCAGTAGTATCCAGATAGAGGAAATACCTTCTACTCGTCCTGGCTACACCTTC. Translation gives CASSIQIEEIPSTRPGYTF.